The 20 T cell receptor beta chains reported below all come from one sample, sequenced in a study of post-analysis software for immune sequencing data (dated by TCRdb to the mid-2010s). Libraries were prepared through PCR. These reads were obtained on an Illumina HiSeq 2500. Unique molecular identifiers were incorporated into TCR beta cDNA libraries to reduce PCR and sequencing biases. TCRdb ran its own pipeline on the public reads, namely fastp trimming at Q25 and MiXCR clone calling, and kept in-frame beta chains. Rows merge per CDR3 protein into single entries with the most common DNA and genes. The table for this sample lists fewer than 850,000 distinct CDR3 sequences; 25% to 30% of them were counted only once. Jointly, the top ten make up roughly 0.57% of the sample. Broad study findings and their caveats: Significantly higher frequencies in patients than in controls were found for roughly 5 TRBV segments, including TRBV5-6, TRBV5-1 and TRBV20-1.

The antigens of these receptors remain unknown. Sequencing was carried out using blood. These receptors all come from a girl aged 5-17 years with multiple sclerosis.

The chain is built from TRBV6-1 and TRBJ2-7; D perhaps matches TRBD2 (5 bases). With 4 bases removed from V and 0 bases from J, the gap between germline ends came to 10 bases. The CDR3 totals 14 residues. From germline, CDR1 is MNHNS and CDR2 SASEGT. This CDR3 reads CASSADFFSYEQYF. In nucleotides, the CDR3 is TGTGCCAGCAGTGCGGACTTCTTCTCCTACGAGCAGTACTTC.

This clonotype was seen a few times. The V call is TRBV6-5, the J call TRBJ2-1; unclear D gene. CDR3 length: 15 amino acids. V dropped 2 bases and J dropped 0 bases, with 8 bases sitting between them. Germline values: CDR1 MNHEY, CDR2 SVGAGI. CDR3: CASSYDWGSYNEQFF. The DNA for the CDR3 is TGTGCCAGCAGTTACGATTGGGGCTCCTACAATGAGCAGTTCTTC.

The chain combines TRBV12-3 or TRBV12-4 with TRBJ1-2; 8 nucleotides align to TRBD1. The V gene end was trimmed by 4 bases and the J gene end by 8 bases; junction bases not matched to a gene: 15. This CDR3 contains 16 residues. This CDR3 reads CASSYNPRTGSNGYTF. In DNA, the CDR3 is TGTGCCAGCAGTTACAACCCACGGACAGGGTCTAACGGCTACACCTTC.

This clonotype has more than one count but fewer than ten. The rearrangement links TRBV6-5 to TRBJ1-1; TRBD1 might be the D (5 bases). Germline values: CDR1 MNHEY, CDR2 SVGAGI. With 6 bases removed from V and 1 base from J, the gap between germline ends came to 18 bases. The CDR3 covers 16 residues. The CDR3 here is CASSPLRAGKNTEAFF. For the CDR3, the DNA is TGTGCCAGCAGCCCCCTCCGGGCAGGGAAGAACACTGAAGCTTTCTTT.

This clonotype has a handful of counts. The chain carries TRBV19 and TRBJ1-4; no reliable D call. The V gene lost 3 bases and the J gene lost 11 bases, with 19 bases spanning the gap. Germline loops: CDR1 LNHDA, CDR2 SQIVND (reference sequence). The CDR3 is made up of 15 amino acids. The DNA of the CDR3 is TGTGCCAGTAGTATTATAACAGCCCAGACCTGGAAACTGTTTTTT. It translates to CASSIITAQTWKLFF.

DNA of the CDR3: TGTGCCATCAGTGAGTCGAGGGGACGTCGAGCTAACTATGGCTACACCTTC. This translates into CAISESRGRRANYGYTF. The V and J genes are TRBV10-3 and TRBJ1-2; perhaps TRBD1 as D (5 bases). Trimming removed 0 bases at V and 0 bases at J, with 14 bases between. The CDR3 length is 17 residues. Germline-derived CDR1 and CDR2 are ENHRY and SYGVKD.

The genes are TRBV7-9 and TRBJ1-1, with D perhaps matching TRBD1 (5 bases). Germline CDR1 SEHNR, CDR2 FQNEAQ (reference sequence). V was shortened by 2 bases and J by 4 bases, with 11 bases between the two germline ends. This CDR3 region has 14 residues. In DNA form, the CDR3 reads TGTGCCAGCAGCTTAATATCAGGGATCACTGAAGCTTTCTTT. This sequence encodes CASSLISGITEAFF.

The rearrangement links TRBV7-2 to TRBJ2-4, with a weak D call TRBD2 (5 bases). The DNA end lines up better with TRBJ2-7; the J call may be wrong. CDR1 is SGHTA and CDR2 is FQGNSA in the germline V gene. The CDR3 is made up of 15 amino acids. CDR3 residues: CASSPSGSLSYEQYF. DNA for the CDR3: TGTGCCAGCAGCCCCAGTGGGAGTCTTTCCTACGAGCAGTACTTC.

This clonotype was detected only a few times. The rearrangement joins TRBV24-1 to TRBJ2-1; D is undetermined. From germline, CDR1 is KGHDR and CDR2 SFDVKD. Trimming took off 4 bases at V and 10 bases at J, with 13 bases between the two ends. There are 13 residues in the CDR3. CDR3: CATSDQPLGEQFF. The DNA for the CDR3 is TGTGCCACCAGTGACCAGCCTCTCGGGGAGCAGTTCTTC.

V gene TRBV9 combines with J gene TRBJ2-3; D might be TRBD1 (6 bases). Trimming stripped 3 bases from V and 0 bases from J, with 11 bases between. Per germline, CDR1 SGDLS and CDR2 YYNGEE. This CDR3 has 15 amino acids. CDR3 sequence: CASSEQGHSTDTQYF. CDR3 DNA sequence: TGTGCCAGCAGCGAACAGGGTCATAGCACAGATACGCAGTATTTT.

This clonotype has just a few counts. One end of the junction is discordant with germline, which a read error may explain. This chain joins TRBV10-3 and TRBJ2-1, with TRBD2 matching 11 bases. The CDR3 length is 15 residues. Germline-derived CDR1 and CDR2 are ENHRY and SYGVKD. This chain's CDR3 is CAVRVTSGSYNEQFF. DNA of the CDR3: TGTGCCGTCAGGGTTACTAGCGGGAGCTACAATGAGCAGTTCTTC.

J is TRBJ1-5 and V is TRBV5-1; no reliable D call. The CDR3 length is 13 residues. Germline CDR1 and CDR2: SGHRS and YFSETQ. V was clipped by 5 bases and J by 1 base, with 7 bases between them. This chain's CDR3 is CASSVASNQPQHF. Written as DNA, the CDR3 is TGCGCCAGCAGTGTGGCGAGCAATCAGCCCCAGCATTTT.

The chain has TRBV6-1 and TRBJ2-2; TRBD1 matches at 7 bases. The germline V gene has CDR1 MNHNS and CDR2 SASEGT. CDR3 length: 16 amino acids. V gave up 5 bases and J gave up 4 bases; unmatched junction bases: 10. The CDR3 DNA is TGTGCCAGCAGTCACCGACAGGGCAGATCCACCGGGGAGCTGTTTTTT. It encodes CASSHRQGRSTGELFF.

V is TRBV20-1 and J is TRBJ2-1; 9 bases line up with TRBD2. J was trimmed by 7 bases and V by 6 bases; bases with no gene match: 13. CDR1 is DFQATT, CDR2 SNEGSKA, per germline (reference sequence). CDR3 length equals 15 residues. The CDR3 region is CSAHDRGRALNEQFF. CDR3 nucleotide sequence: TGCAGTGCCCATGATCGCGGGAGGGCCTTAAATGAGCAGTTCTTC.

This clonotype showed up just a few times. The chain combines TRBV6-1 with TRBJ1-2; D gene ambiguous. Per germline, CDR1 MNHNS and CDR2 SASEGT. V lost 1 base to trimming and J lost 4 bases, with 10 bases between them. The CDR3 has 14 amino acids. CDR3 amino acids: CASSEGGGAYGYTF. The CDR3 DNA is TGTGCCAGCAGTGAAGGGGGAGGCGCCTATGGCTACACCTTC.

This clonotype was seen a few times. The gene calls are TRBV7-2 and TRBJ2-7, with TRBD1 identical over 7 bases. Trimming removed 2 bases from V and 0 bases from J; junction bases left unmatched: 10. Germline V CDR1 and CDR2: SGHTA, FQGNSA. This CDR3 comprises 17 residues. The CDR3 region is CASSLTTGAFGSYEQYF. In DNA, the CDR3 is TGTGCCAGCAGCTTAACAACAGGGGCTTTCGGCTCCTACGAGCAGTACTTC.

This clonotype was seen a few times. In DNA, the CDR3 is TGCAGTGCTAGAGAGAGGACAGGGCACTACGAGCAGTACTTC. This encodes CSARERTGHYEQYF. The chain is built from TRBV20-1 and TRBJ2-7, with 8 bases lining up with TRBD1. V shed 0 bases, J shed 3 bases, and the junction held 4 bases outside the gene matches. Looked up from germline, CDR1 is DFQATT and CDR2 is SNEGSKA (reference sequence). This CDR3 has 14 amino acids.

The chain links TRBV20-1 to TRBJ1-1; D remains unclear. CDR1 and CDR2 from the germline V gene are DFQATT and SNEGSKA (reference sequence). V was pared by 3 bases and J by 3 bases, with 14 bases between. CDR3 length: 14 amino acids. CDR3 sequence reads: CSARWGYGDTEAFF. The DNA of the CDR3 is TGCAGTGCTAGGTGGGGATATGGAGACACTGAAGCTTTCTTT.

V usage is TRBV5-6 and J usage is TRBJ1-5, with D maybe TRBD1 (5 bases). Germline V gene data show CDR1 as SGHDT and CDR2 as YYEEEE. This CDR3 has 17 residues. Trimming stripped 4 bases from V and 4 bases from J, with 21 bases between. CDR3 sequence reads: CASSPRLSRAGNQPQHF. CDR3 bases: TGTGCCAGCAGCCCCCGTTTATCGAGGGCAGGGAATCAGCCCCAGCATTTT.

This clonotype has just a few counts. The chain has TRBV7-2 and TRBJ2-5; no reliable D call. This CDR3 spans 16 amino acids. With 1 base removed from V and 4 bases from J, the gap between germline ends came to 16 bases. Germline-derived CDR1 and CDR2 are SGHTA and FQGNSA. The CDR3 here is CASSLGLVPQRETQYF. The DNA of the CDR3 is TGTGCCAGCAGCTTAGGGCTGGTCCCTCAAAGAGAGACCCAGTACTTC.